Below are 11 T cell receptor beta chains sequenced from a single sample in a study of T cell responses to AZD1222 COVID-19 vaccine. TCRdb's copy holds only in-frame clones and misses some; the assay was immunoSEQ multiplex PCR. The table records tens of thousands of clones, roughly nine tenths of them present only once. Specimen: peripheral blood, collected on day 0 of AZD1222 vaccination. Receptor source: an adult in good health.

The chain links TRBV28 to TRBJ2-1; the D is unclear. The CDR3 covers 11 residues. Between the trimmed V and J ends, which lost 4 bases and 12 bases, there was a span of 10 bases. Germline V lookup: CDR1 MDHEN, CDR2 SYDVKM. This CDR3 reads CASSSQKVQFF. CDR3 DNA: TGTGCCAGCAGTTCCCAGAAGGTGCAGTTCTTC.

The chain combines TRBV29-1 with TRBJ1-1; tentative D call: TRBD1 (5 bases). The CDR3 sequence is 13 residues long. CDR1 and CDR2 (germline): SQVTM, ANQGSEA. Trimming pared 6 bases from V and 0 bases from J, leaving 11 bases between. As DNA, the CDR3 is TGCAGCGTCAAGGAAGGGGTGAACACTGAAGCTTTCTTT. Protein sequence: CSVKEGVNTEAFF.

This clone was found once. The chain is built from TRBV19 and TRBJ2-5; weak D call: TRBD1 (6 bases). The germline V and J ends were trimmed by 5 bases and 2 bases, with 9 bases remaining between them. Germline V gene sequence: CDR1 LNHDA, CDR2 SQIVND (reference sequence). The CDR3 extends over 13 amino acids. The CDR3 nucleotides are TGTGCCAGTAGTGACAGGCCACAAGAGACCCAGTACTTC. This translates into CASSDRPQETQYF.

This rearrangement joins TRBV27 to TRBJ2-1; no definite D call. Germline CDR1 reads MNHEY; CDR2 reads SMNVEV (reference sequence). The V and J ends lost 6 bases and 5 bases respectively, with 14 bases between them. The CDR3 consists of 14 residues. The CDR3 nucleotides are TGTGCCAGCAGATCCTTCGACGAACACAATGAGCAGTTCTTC. Translating it yields CASRSFDEHNEQFF.

V usage is TRBV4-1 and J usage is TRBJ2-5, with D perhaps TRBD1 or TRBD2 (5 bases each). The CDR3 covers 16 residues. Germline loops: CDR1 MGHRA, CDR2 YSYEKL. V was pared by 0 bases and J by 7 bases, with 18 bases between. The CDR3 loop reads CASSQEGFGTAGTQYF. The CDR3 coding sequence is TGCGCCAGCAGCCAAGAGGGTTTCGGGACCGCAGGGACCCAGTACTTC.

The CDR3 reads CASSHGGRDYGYTF. CDR3 sequence (DNA): TGTGCCAGCAGTCACGGGGGCCGAGACTATGGCTACACCTTC. The V and J genes are TRBV28 and TRBJ1-2; D is possibly TRBD1 (6 bases). Trimming shortened V by 5 bases and J by 3 bases, and 13 bases separated the two germline ends. CDR3 length: 14 amino acids. Germline CDR1 MDHEN, CDR2 SYDVKM.

The rearrangement joins TRBV7-9 to TRBJ2-7; 10 nucleotides agree with TRBD1. CDR3 length: 15 residues. Trimming took 5 bases from V and 2 from J; bases not matched to a gene: 6. CDR1 is SEHNR, CDR2 FQNEAQ, per germline (reference sequence). CDR3 coding DNA: TGTGCCAGCAGCCCGGGGGACAGGGGACCCTACGAGCAGTACTTC. Translated, it gives CASSPGDRGPYEQYF.

The CDR3 protein is CASSTVAFEQFF. CDR3 DNA: TGTGCCAGCAGCACCGTGGCTTTTGAGCAGTTCTTC. The chain carries TRBV7-9 and TRBJ2-1; no firm D call. CDR1 and CDR2 (germline): SEHNR, FQNEAQ (reference sequence). The V end lost 5 bases, the J end lost 9 bases, and 11 bases lay between the germline ends. There are 12 residues in the CDR3.

CDR3 residues: CASSLYGNTEAFF. The CDR3 coding sequence is TGTGCCAGCAGTTTATACGGGAACACTGAAGCTTTCTTT. The rearrangement joins TRBV27 to TRBJ1-1, with no clear D. The CDR3 is made up of 13 amino acids. The V gene lost 1 base and the J gene lost 1 base, with 4 bases spanning the gap. Germline-derived CDR1 and CDR2 are MNHEY and SMNVEV (reference sequence).

This chain connects TRBV4-1 to TRBJ2-5; TRBD2 agrees at 7 bases. The CDR3 extends over 18 amino acids. Trimming at V came to 8 bases and at J to 0 bases, leaving 18 bases not matched to a gene. Germline CDR1 reads MGHRA; CDR2 reads YSYEKL. For the CDR3, the DNA is TGCGCCAGCGCATTAGGCTGGGAGGGCGCCGAGTACCAAGAGACCCAGTACTTC. Residues: CASALGWEGAEYQETQYF.

As concerns this clone: Within the sample, other DNA sequences also encode this same CDR3. The rearrangement links TRBV5-6 to TRBJ2-7; D unresolved. Trimming removed 2 bases at V and 4 bases at J, with 7 bases between. This CDR3 has 12 residues. Germline CDR1 and CDR2: SGHDT and YYEEEE. The CDR3, as DNA: TGTGCCAGCAGCTTAAATCATTACGAGCAGTACTTC. Translating it yields CASSLNHYEQYF.